The present entry profiles one T cell receptor beta chain with its context. The sample originates from a study of OX40 agonist ivuxolimab in advanced cancers. Study details: A male proportion of 82.7% was recorded, with mean age around 60 years and range roughly 23 to 79.

The CDR3 covers 14 residues. Per the germline V gene, CDR1 is LNHDA and CDR2 is SQIVND (reference sequence). Trimming took 6 bases from V and 2 from J, leaving 14 bases between them. The protocol was immunoSEQ multiplex PCR, while the TCRdb copy is restricted to in-frame clones and leaves out a portion. Of around 100,000 clones in the sample, around 93% were seen once. This sample comprised CD4+ or CD8+ T cells sorted from blood, obtained in a trial of the OX40 agonist ivuxolimab. This TCR came from an adult with an advanced solid tumor such as melanoma, head and neck, liver or kidney cancer. The chain recombines TRBV19 with TRBJ2-7; D is perhaps TRBD2 (6 bases). This CDR3 is CASSAGTRTYEQYF. CDR3 DNA sequence: TGTGCCAGTAGCGCCGGGACTCGTACCTACGAGCAGTACTTC.